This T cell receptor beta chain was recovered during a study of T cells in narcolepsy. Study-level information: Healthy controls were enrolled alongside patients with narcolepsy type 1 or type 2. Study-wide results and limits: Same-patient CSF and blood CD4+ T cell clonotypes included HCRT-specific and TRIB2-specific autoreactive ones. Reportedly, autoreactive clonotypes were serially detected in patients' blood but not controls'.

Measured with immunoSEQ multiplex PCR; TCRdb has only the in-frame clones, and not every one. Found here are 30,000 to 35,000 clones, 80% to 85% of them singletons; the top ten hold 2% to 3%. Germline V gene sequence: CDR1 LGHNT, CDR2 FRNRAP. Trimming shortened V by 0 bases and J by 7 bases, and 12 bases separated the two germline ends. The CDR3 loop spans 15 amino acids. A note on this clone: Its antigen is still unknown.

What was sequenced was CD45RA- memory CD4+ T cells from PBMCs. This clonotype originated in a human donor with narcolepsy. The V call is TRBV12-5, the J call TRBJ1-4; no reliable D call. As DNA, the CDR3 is TGTGCTAGTGGTTTGGTTCTAGGAGAAGGTGAAAAACTGTTTTTT. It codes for CASGLVLGEGEKLFF.